This T cell receptor beta chain was recorded in a study of T cells in localized non-small cell lung cancer. Overall study results and limits: Adjacent uninvolved lung tissue had the highest T cell clonality, exceeding tumor. Appearing in adjacent lung were a median about 57 of the top 100 tumor clones. Longer overall survival accompanied higher blood T cell density.

With respect to this clone: The antigen remains undetermined.

The table came from immunoSEQ multiplex PCR; TCRdb's copy has only in-frame clones and leaves some out. The data contain fewer than 40,000 clones, approximately 90% of them singletons. The CDR3 contains 10 residues. Per germline, CDR1 MDHEN and CDR2 SYDVKM. The receptor's source is a man between 40 and 69 years old with stage III lung adenocarcinoma. The chain combines TRBV28 with TRBJ2-1, with D perhaps TRBD2 (6 bases). Sample: peripheral blood mononuclear cells, taken before any cancer treatment. CDR3 in DNA: TGTGCATGCGGGGTTGCTGAGCAGTTCTTC. Protein sequence: CACGVAEQFF.